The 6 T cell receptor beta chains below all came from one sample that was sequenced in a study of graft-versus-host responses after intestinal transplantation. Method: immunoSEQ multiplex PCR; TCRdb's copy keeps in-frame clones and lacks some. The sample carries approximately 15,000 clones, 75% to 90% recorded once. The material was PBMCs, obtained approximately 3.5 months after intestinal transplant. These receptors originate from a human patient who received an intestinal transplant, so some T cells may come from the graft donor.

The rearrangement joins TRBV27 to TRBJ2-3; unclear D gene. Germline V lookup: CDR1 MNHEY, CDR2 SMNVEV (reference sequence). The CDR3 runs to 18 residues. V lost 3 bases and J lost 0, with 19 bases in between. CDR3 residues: CASSLLPGRTTSTDTQYF. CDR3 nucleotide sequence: TGTGCCAGCAGTTTGTTACCCGGCAGGACCACTAGCACAGATACGCAGTATTTT.

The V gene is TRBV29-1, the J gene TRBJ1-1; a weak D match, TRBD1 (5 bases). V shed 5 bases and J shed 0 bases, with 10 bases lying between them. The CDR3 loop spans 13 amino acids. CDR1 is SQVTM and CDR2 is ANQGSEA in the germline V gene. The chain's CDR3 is CSVFGHLNTEAFF. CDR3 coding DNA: TGCAGCGTTTTCGGACACCTGAACACTGAAGCTTTCTTT. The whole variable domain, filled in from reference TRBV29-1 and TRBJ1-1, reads SAVISQKPSRDICQRGTSLTIQCQVDSQVTMMFWYRQQPGQSLTLIATANQGSEATYESGFVIDKFPISRPNLTFSTLTVSNMSPEDSSIYLCSVFGHLNTEAFFGQGTRLTVV.

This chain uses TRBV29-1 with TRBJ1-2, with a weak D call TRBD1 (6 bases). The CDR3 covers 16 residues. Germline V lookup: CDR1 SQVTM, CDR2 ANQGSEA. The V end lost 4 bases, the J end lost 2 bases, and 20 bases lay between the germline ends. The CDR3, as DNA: TGCAGCGTTGTACGAGTACAGGGACCTAAGAACTATGGCTACACCTTC. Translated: CSVVRVQGPKNYGYTF.

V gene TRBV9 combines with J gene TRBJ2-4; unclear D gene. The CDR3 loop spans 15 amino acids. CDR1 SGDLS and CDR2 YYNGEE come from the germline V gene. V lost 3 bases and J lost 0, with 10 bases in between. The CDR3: CASSADSLAKNIQYF. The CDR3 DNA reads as TGTGCCAGCAGCGCCGATAGTTTAGCCAAAAACATTCAGTACTTC.

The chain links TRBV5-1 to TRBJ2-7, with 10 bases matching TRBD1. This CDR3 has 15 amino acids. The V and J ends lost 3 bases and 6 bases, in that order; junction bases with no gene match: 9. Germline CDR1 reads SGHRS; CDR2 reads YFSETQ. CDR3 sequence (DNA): TGCGCCAGCAGCTGGTCGGGACAGGGGCGGGGCGAGCAGTACTTC. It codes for CASSWSGQGRGEQYF.

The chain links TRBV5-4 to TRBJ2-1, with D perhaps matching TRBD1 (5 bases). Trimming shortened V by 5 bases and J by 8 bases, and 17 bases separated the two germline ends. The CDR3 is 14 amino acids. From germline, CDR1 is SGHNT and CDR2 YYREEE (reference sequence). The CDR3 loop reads CASRMGQGNDEQFF. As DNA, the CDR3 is TGTGCCAGCAGAATGGGGCAGGGTAATGATGAGCAGTTCTTC.